The 21 T cell receptor beta chains presented below share a single source sample, sequenced in a study of blood T cell repertoires in COVID-19 (dated by TCRdb to 2019 to 2021). The library was obtained by the immunoSEQ multiplex PCR assay. Sourced from immuneACCESS, this table was stored by TCRdb with only in-frame sequences that have V and J called. A share of the clones is absent; for the studies checked, an unresolved V gene accounts for under half, and the remainder has no known explanation. Present in this sample are around 370,000 clones, 91% of which were seen just once. The ten largest make up 3% to 4% of the sample. What was sequenced was peripheral blood. All receptors come from a woman aged 18-29 years who had recovered from COVID-19.

J is TRBJ1-1 and V is TRBV29-1; no reliable D call. Looked up from germline, CDR1 is SQVTM and CDR2 is ANQGSEA. V lost 7 bases to trimming and J lost 3 bases, with 15 bases between them. The CDR3 runs 13 residues. The CDR3 loop is CSGARDLDTEAFF. In DNA, the CDR3 is TGCAGCGGAGCACGAGATTTGGACACTGAAGCTTTCTTT.

V gene TRBV30 combines with J gene TRBJ2-3; D uncertain. Germline V gene data show CDR1 as GTSNPN and CDR2 as SVGIG (reference sequence). The CDR3 runs to 15 residues. Trimming took off 0 bases at V and 0 bases at J, with 10 bases between the two ends. The CDR3 sequence is CAWSVPGGSTDTQYF. CDR3 coding DNA: TGTGCCTGGAGTGTACCTGGCGGAAGCACAGATACGCAGTATTTT. Full variable domain (remainder filled in from reference TRBV30 and TRBJ2-3): SQTIHQWPATLVQPVGSPLSLECTVEGTSNPNLYWYRQAAGRGLQLLFYSVGIGQISSEVPQNLSASRPQDRQFILSSKKLLLSDSGFYLCAWSVPGGSTDTQYFGPGTRLTVL.

This chain links TRBV7-7 with TRBJ2-5; D remains unclear. Germline V gives CDR1 SSHAT, CDR2 FNYEAQ (reference sequence). The ends were cut back, 4 bases at V and 1 base at J, with 7 bases in the middle. There are 13 residues in the CDR3. CDR3 loop: CASSSNFQETQYF. For the CDR3, the DNA is TGTGCCAGCAGCTCAAATTTCCAAGAGACCCAGTACTTC.

This clone was counted a single time. This chain uses TRBV3-1 (or the pseudogene TRBV3-2) with TRBJ1-4, with no clear D. This CDR3 has 15 amino acids. V dropped 2 bases and J dropped 3 bases, with 10 bases sitting between them. Germline lookup yields CDR1 LGHDT and CDR2 YNNKEL (reference sequence). As DNA, the CDR3 is TGTGCCAGCAGCCAATTTAGCTCAGCTAATGAAAAACTGTTTTTT. It specifies CASSQFSSANEKLFF.

The rearrangement joins TRBV7-2 to TRBJ1-1; D might be TRBD1 (6 bases). V dropped 5 bases and J dropped 3 bases, with 16 bases sitting between them. CDR3 length equals 15 residues. CDR1 is SGHTA, CDR2 FQGNSA, per germline. Written as DNA, the CDR3 is TGTGCCAGCAGCCTTCAAACAGGGACGTACACTGAAGCTTTCTTT. Translation: CASSLQTGTYTEAFF.

V gene TRBV19 combines with J gene TRBJ2-5, with TRBD1 matching 9 bases. Germline V gene data show CDR1 as LNHDA and CDR2 as SQIVND (reference sequence). The CDR3 length is 16 residues. Trimming removed 7 bases from V and 5 bases from J; junction bases left unmatched: 14. The CDR3 coding sequence is TGTGCCAGTAATGAGGGGGGACAGGGAAGCCGGGAGACCCAGTACTTC. This gives the protein CASNEGGQGSRETQYF.

The chain couples TRBV6-5 to TRBJ1-3; maybe TRBD1 (5 bases). The V and J ends lost 8 bases and 3 bases respectively, with 17 bases between them. CDR1 and CDR2 (germline): MNHEY, SVGAGI. This CDR3 is 15 amino acids long. The CDR3 sequence is CASSPGVNLGNTIYF. Here the CDR3 DNA reads TGTGCCAGCTCACCGGGGGTGAATCTTGGAAACACCATATATTTT.

The CDR3 loop reads CSASTQGLTQYF. CDR3 coding DNA: TGCAGTGCTAGTACACAGGGGCTGACCCAGTACTTC. The rearrangement links TRBV20-1 to TRBJ2-5; TRBD1 matches 7 bases. V lost 3 bases, J lost 7 bases, and 5 bases stayed unmatched. The CDR3 is made up of 12 amino acids. CDR1 and CDR2 (germline): DFQATT, SNEGSKA (reference sequence).

The chain couples TRBV30 to TRBJ2-6; the match to TRBD1 covers 7 bases. Germline values: CDR1 GTSNPN, CDR2 SVGIG (reference sequence). J was trimmed by 0 bases and V by 1 base; bases with no gene match: 6. There are 17 residues in the CDR3. The CDR3 DNA sequence: TGTGCCTGGAGTGGCGAGGGGGCAAGCTCTGGGGCCAACGTCCTGACTTTC. Translated, it gives CAWSGEGASSGANVLTF. Full variable domain (outside the CDR3, taken from reference TRBV30 and TRBJ2-6): SQTIHQWPATLVQPVGSPLSLECTVEGTSNPNLYWYRQAAGRGLQLLFYSVGIGQISSEVPQNLSASRPQDRQFILSSKKLLLSDSGFYLCAWSGEGASSGANVLTFGAGSRLTVL.

The V call is TRBV11-2, the J call TRBJ1-5, with TRBD1 matching 9 bases. Germline trimming cut 1 base from V and 4 bases from J; bases unmatched to any gene: 2. The CDR3 runs to 15 residues. Looked up from germline, CDR1 is SGHAT and CDR2 is FQNNGV. In DNA, the CDR3 is TGTGCCAGCAGCTTAGCGACAGGGGGAAATCAGCCCCAGCATTTT. Translating gives CASSLATGGNQPQHF. Full variable domain (outside the CDR3, taken from reference TRBV11-2 and TRBJ1-5): EAGVAQSPRYKIIEKRQSVAFWCNPISGHATLYWYQQILGQGPKLLIQFQNNGVVDDSQLPKDRFSAERLKGVDSTLKIQPAKLEDSAVYLCASSLATGGNQPQHFGDGTRLSIL.

The chain is built from TRBV5-8 and TRBJ1-3; D not certain. CDR3 length: 14 amino acids. Trimming shortened V by 2 bases and J by 4 bases, and 10 bases separated the two germline ends. CDR1 SGHTS and CDR2 YDEGEE come from the germline V gene. The CDR3 coding sequence is TGTGCCAGCAGCTTTGGGCAGCTCGGAAACACCATATATTTT. It is translated as CASSFGQLGNTIYF.

The chain employs TRBV5-6 and TRBJ1-2; 7 positions match TRBD1. The germline V gene has CDR1 SGHDT and CDR2 YYEEEE. Germline trimming cut 2 bases from V and 9 bases from J; bases unmatched to any gene: 7. The CDR3 consists of 13 residues. In DNA, the CDR3 is TGTGCCAGCAGCTTTGGACAGGCCTGGAGCTACACCTTC. It is translated as CASSFGQAWSYTF.

This chain uses TRBV3-1 (or the pseudogene TRBV3-2) with TRBJ1-1, with D unclear. CDR3 length: 12 residues. Germline V gene data show CDR1 as LGHDT and CDR2 as YNNKEL (reference sequence). V was cut by 4 bases and J by 5 bases, with 8 bases left in between. The CDR3, as DNA: TGTGCCAGCAGCCCCGGGTGGACTGAAGCTTTCTTT. It specifies CASSPGWTEAFF.

The rearrangement links TRBV6-2 or TRBV6-3 to TRBJ2-7; TRBD2 agrees at 8 bases. Germline CDR1 is MNHEY and CDR2 is SVGEGT. Trimming took 2 bases from V and 6 from J; bases not matched to a gene: 12. The CDR3 contains 16 residues. CDR3 in amino acids: CASSYGPSGSPSEQYV. The CDR3 DNA sequence: TGTGCCAGCAGTTACGGGCCTAGCGGGTCCCCCTCCGAGCAGTACGTC.

The chain couples TRBV7-2 to TRBJ2-5; a possible D gene is TRBD2 (6 bases). The CDR3 has 13 residues. The germline V and J ends were trimmed by 4 bases and 3 bases, with 9 bases remaining between them. Germline V gene sequence: CDR1 SGHTA, CDR2 FQGNSA. The CDR3 loop reads CASSSSGEETQYF. The CDR3 DNA follows: TGTGCCAGCAGCTCCTCGGGAGAAGAGACCCAGTACTTC.

This rearrangement joins TRBV6-5 to TRBJ1-6; 7 nucleotides agree with TRBD1. With V trimmed by 6 bases and J by 4 bases, 3 bases remained unmatched. This CDR3 is built from 14 residues. Germline V gene data show CDR1 as MNHEY and CDR2 as SVGAGI. CDR3 in amino acids: CASSKGQYNSPLHF. CDR3 coding DNA: TGTGCCAGCAGCAAGGGACAGTATAATTCACCCCTCCACTTT.

V is TRBV30 and J is TRBJ1-1; possibly TRBD1 for D (5 bases). The CDR3 sequence is 16 residues long. Trimming stripped 0 bases from V and 5 bases from J, with 19 bases between. Germline values: CDR1 GTSNPN, CDR2 SVGIG (reference sequence). Written as DNA, the CDR3 is TGTGCCTGGAGTGTACCTGGGGCACCAGGGAAGACTGAAGCTTTCTTT. Translating gives CAWSVPGAPGKTEAFF.

This chain links TRBV6-2 or TRBV6-3 with TRBJ2-7; tentative D call: TRBD2 (6 bases). The CDR3 sequence is 13 residues long. Germline lookup yields CDR1 MNHEY and CDR2 SVGEGT. The V end lost 5 bases, the J end lost 7 bases, and 15 bases lay between the germline ends. CDR3 nucleotide sequence: TGTGCCAGCAGTCCAATTGGAGGGAGAGAGCAGTACGTC. Its translation: CASSPIGGREQYV.

The V call is TRBV5-1, the J call TRBJ1-1, with TRBD1 matching over 8 bases. CDR1 is SGHRS, CDR2 YFSETQ, per germline. The ends lost 5 bases at V and 5 bases at J; junction bases unmatched: 8. This CDR3 has 14 residues. CDR3 DNA sequence: TGCGCCAGCAGACCCGGGACAGGTTGGACTGAAGCTTTCTTT. Residues: CASRPGTGWTEAFF.

J is TRBJ2-4 and V is TRBV10-3; 7 bases match TRBD2. The CDR3 loop spans 14 amino acids. Germline CDR1 ENHRY, CDR2 SYGVKD. V lost 1 base, J lost 7 bases, and 4 bases stayed unmatched. The CDR3 loop reads CAISELGEGNIQYF. CDR3 nucleotide sequence: TGTGCCATCAGTGAGTTGGGGGAGGGGAACATTCAGTACTTC.

The rearrangement uses TRBV6-5 and TRBJ2-3; 7 positions agree with TRBD2. V lost 9 bases, J lost 1 base, and 7 bases stayed unmatched. Germline V lookup: CDR1 MNHEY, CDR2 SVGAGI. There are 14 residues in the CDR3. Here the CDR3 DNA reads TGTGCCAGGTGCGGGGGAATCGGCACAGATACGCAGTATTTT. This gives the protein CARCGGIGTDTQYF.